This T cell receptor beta chain was captured by sequencing in a study of response to subunit inactivated influenza vaccine. Study-wide findings and caveats: The authors put forward the suggestion that each seasonal influenza vaccination may bring in only a limited number of new T cells.

Germline CDR1 is SGDLS and CDR2 is YYNGEE. V was clipped by 2 bases and J by 7 bases, with 10 bases between them. This CDR3 has 13 amino acids. TCRdb reprocessed the RT-PCR reads via MiXCR and lists one record per CDR3 protein. The data hold 630,000 or so distinct CDR3 sequences, with around 14% observed a single time. As to this clonotype: Its antigen is not identified.

The TCR comes from a man aged 50 to 59 who received an inactivated influenza vaccine. Sample: PBMCs from blood, taken roughly 13 days after vaccination. The gene calls are TRBV9 and TRBJ2-1; D is uncertain. Here the CDR3 DNA reads TGTGCCAGCAGCGTGGATCATGGGAATGAGCAGTTCTTC. This codes for CASSVDHGNEQFF.